This T cell receptor beta chain appears in the sequencing data of a study of cytomegalovirus exposure and HLA in healthy donors (dated by TCRdb to about 2017). Some background on the complete study: An earlier analysis of more than 550 of the donors reported 250 to 300 Gb of sequence data and 117 million unique TCR beta sequences obtained from about 180 million T cells. An early release that covered more than 550 HLA-typed donors contained approximately 300 gigabases of sequencing data and tens of millions of unique TCR sequences. Of the 300 to 450 genotyped donors, 75% to 85% were placed in the genetic ancestry cluster associated with self-reported Caucasian donors. The study aimed to test whether cataloging public T cell receptors could reveal signatures of past pathogen exposure. The study used immunosequencing to profile the T cell repertoires of about 670 subjects and linked those repertoires to cytomegalovirus serostatus. Besides the first cohort of about 730 subjects, a separate validation cohort made up of roughly 120 different subjects was used. High-throughput TCR immunosequencing, statistical association of individual TCRs with disease status, and machine learning were combined to predict cytomegalovirus infection status. In a later analysis, previously published TCR beta repertoires from 600 to 850 donors were re-analyzed and high-resolution HLA genotyping was added so that TCR occurrence patterns could be studied. Rather than drawing on any new phenotypic data, the later analysis identified candidate immune exposures from TCR beta sequences and the way those sequences occurred across donors. In an earlier analysis of more than 550 of the donors, high-throughput TCR beta sequencing was used to judge whether each TCR beta V gene segment behaved as functional or pseudogenic. Donor age, sex, ethnicity and CMV serostatus were compiled together with the repertoire data. Genome-wide SNP genotypes for about three fifths of the roughly 700 donors were used in a later genetic analysis, which treated that subset as a discovery cohort. All discovery cohort repertoires had been generated on a single sequencing platform. HLA typing covered class I and class II loci at four-digit resolution. The number of donors typed differed by locus, with roughly 629-640 for A, B, C, DRB1 and DQB1, more than 500 for DQA1, approximately 580 for DPA1, and around 430 for DPB1. Four or five DR-DQ haplotypes were handled as single units for association and clustering because linkage in the cohort was strong. Among roughly 370 genotyped donors of the cohort, an average of approximately 240,000 unique TCR beta nucleotide sequences were sequenced per donor, approximately 20% of them non-productive. Study-level results and caveats: A later analysis reported that several top co-occurrence clusters appeared linked to parvovirus B19, influenza, CMV and Epstein-Barr virus. A group of highly shared sequence variants was considered likely to be a technical artifact of the sequencing pipeline. A few of the identified cytomegalovirus-associated TCR beta chains were confirmed in vitro to be specific for cytomegalovirus antigens. Cytomegalovirus status was reported to be diagnosed by the classifier with high specificity and sensitivity in both the original and validation cohorts. In this cohort, only TCR beta chains were sequenced, and detectable features were limited by the absence of alpha or paired-chain data. Assigning TCR associations to individual alleles was difficult when HLA alleles, especially DR and DQ, strongly co-occurred. For the cohort, immune exposure information was limited to CMV serostatus. A later genetic analysis associated a missense DCLRE1C variant with V-gene and J-gene trimming of TCR beta chains, and an independent cohort replicated the association. The authors suggested that the approach could potentially be extended to other disease states and immunological phenotypes. The study gave a list of some 150 TCR beta chains associated with cytomegalovirus. Because the 87-base-pair reads could not distinguish some IMGT-functional V segments, including TRBV6-2 and TRBV6-3, those segments were excluded. Compared with equally common non-associated chains, HLA-associated TCR beta chains in a later analysis were more clonally expanded and had lower generation probabilities. In an earlier analysis of several hundred of the donors, most TCR beta V segments were observed in productive rearrangements about 87% or about 30% of the time, broadly matching IMGT annotations. In a later analysis, most CMV-associated TCR beta chains were found to appear HLA-restricted, with HLA associations seemingly driven largely by CMV exposure. Presence/absence analyses assumed roughly uniform sequencing depth across donors, an assumption that may not hold. Because counts were too low, roughly 18 rarely observed V segments, including chromosome 9 orphons, were left out of the earlier analysis of approximately 500 of the donors. A further reported finding was that TCR beta sequences accurately predicted the HLA-A and HLA-B alleles for most subjects in the first cohort. At a false discovery rate of 0.05, a later analysis linked 15,000 to 20,000 TCR beta sequences to specific HLA alleles. In a later analysis, the rate of TCR association differed among HLA loci, with DRB1 alleles having the most associated TCRs and HLA-C alleles having the fewest. Compared with the roughly 670-donor mean, donors in an Asian-associated ancestry cluster had fewer N-insertions in productive TCRs, according to a later genetic analysis. Correlated functional status among segregating V segments might reflect linkage disequilibrium, but an unknown experimental factor could not be ruled out. Because some donors lacked HLA typing at each locus, the association tests relied only on the typed subset. Most TCR sequences were observed very rarely across donors, whereas some public TCRs were present in many individuals.

In total, around 600 healthy bone marrow donors made up the cohort. Cohort members were all nominally healthy when sampled, although unrecorded immune exposures were likely present. The donor was CMV seropositive and belonged to the group of a few hundred seropositive cohort members. A peripheral blood sample was collected from each donor, and TCR beta sequencing was performed on peripheral blood mononuclear cells. Genomic DNA extraction from the blood cell samples was performed with the Qiagen DNeasy Blood Extraction Kit. Turning to this clone: This clone's antigen is unknown. No base quality information exists; no much larger clone differs at one position.

The junction carries 14 bases between V and J, which are trimmed by 6 bases and 4 bases respectively. CDR1 WSHSY and CDR2 SAAADI are derived from the germline V gene. The CDR3 runs 14 amino acids, cysteine and phenylalanine included. Just CDR3 DNA is preserved here, 42 bases in frame from base 1. Library construction relied on the immunoSEQ multiplex PCR assay. The multiplex PCR relied on a mix of 60 forward primers for TCR Vbeta segments and 13 reverse primers for TCR Jbeta segments. The CDR3 region of rearranged TCR beta genes was amplified from genomic DNA with a multiplex PCR assay. The Illumina HiSeq System was used to sequence the amplified TCR beta libraries as 87-base-pair reads. The authors' pipeline ran thus. A later analysis tallied roughly 80 million unique TCR beta chains across the 550 to 850 repertoires, and around 12 million of those chains were shared by two or more donors. Raw reads were error-corrected and collapsed into unique sequences with a nearest-neighbor algorithm that merged closely related sequences to remove PCR and sequencing errors. CDR3 sequences were aligned to IMGT reference sequences to assign V, D and J gene segments. For a sequence to be retained, at least a six-nucleotide match to both a V gene segment and a J gene segment was required. A rearrangement counted as productive if the CDR3 had no stop codons and remained in frame with V and J, and every other rearrangement counted as non-productive. CDR3 was defined according to IMGT convention as the region running from the second conserved V-encoded cysteine to the conserved J-encoded phenylalanine. The earlier analysis of 550 to 650 of the donors excluded any sequence lacking an unambiguous match to a single V gene segment. In an earlier analysis of approximately 610 of the donors, V segments were called functional above 56.7% productive rearrangements and were called segregating when the between-donor standard deviation exceeded 5%. A statistical classification framework was built for diagnosing cytomegalovirus status from the catalog of TCR beta chain sequences. A later analysis assigned V and J genes by comparing TCR nucleotide sequences with IMGT/GENE-DB human TR gene sequences. In a later analysis, CDR3 sequences and most-parsimonious VDJ recombination scenarios were assigned using the TCRdist pipeline. A later analysis defined each TCR beta chain by its CDR3 amino acid sequence plus V-gene family, and excluded reads lacking a unique V-gene family. As a way to deal with suspected cross-contamination and a sequencing artifact, a later analysis dropped 640 or so nucleotide sequences that were highly shared and had low generation probability. In a later analysis, a clonal expansion index for each public chain was calculated from normalized within-repertoire ranks of inferred template counts. In a later analysis, generation probabilities were computed using a VDJ recombination model fitted to out-of-frame rearrangements, and the results were checked against IGoR. A later analysis scored TCR-TCR, TCR-HLA and TCR-CMV co-occurrence with hypergeometric tests, applying a repertoire-size bias correction to TCR pairs. To estimate false discovery rates, a later analysis permuted the HLA or CMV assignments 20 times. A later analysis grouped co-occurring TCRs with DBSCAN, adding TCRdist sequence similarity when clustering within HLA-allele-positive subsets. For co-occurrence clustering, repertoires with fewer than 30,000 or more than 120,000 public chains were excluded, along with several repertoires with anomalous nucleotide sharing. TCRdb obtained this table from immuneACCESS and retained in-frame rearrangements with V and J assigned. These tables miss some clones; where compared with another copy, unresolved V genes account for less than half of the shortfall, and the remainder is unexplained. Clonal size and the V and J genes are those of that table, whereas D and trimming came from the DNA. The sample table holds around 150,000 clones, of which 60% to 80% were seen once. The ten largest clones represent approximately 10% of the sample.

The clonotype was recovered from a man between 18 and 35 years old in good health and CMV-seropositive. What was sequenced was PBMCs. In this chain, TRBV10-2 is recombined with TRBJ2-3, and the D gene may be TRBD2, 6 bases matching. The bases are TGCGCCAGCAGGGCGGGACTGCCTCCAGATACGCAGTATTTT. It encodes CASRAGLPPDTQYF.